Shown below are 5 T cell receptor beta chains from a single sample sequenced in a study of blood T cell repertoires in COVID-19. Data came from immunoSEQ multiplex PCR; TCRdb stores just in-frame clones and leaves some out. Among a few hundred thousand clones listed, 85% to 90% were seen once. The sequenced sample consisted of peripheral blood. Source of these receptors: a man over 45 with acute or convalescent COVID-19.

The genes are TRBV4-1 and TRBJ2-1; TRBD1 aligns across 7 bases. This CDR3 contains 16 residues. V was pared by 4 bases and J by 7 bases, with 13 bases of the junction left unmatched. Germline V gene data show CDR1 as MGHRA and CDR2 as YSYEKL. CDR3 region: CASSLTNRDRWNEQFF. The DNA for the CDR3 is TGCGCCAGCAGCCTGACCAACCGGGACAGATGGAATGAGCAGTTCTTC.

The CDR3 DNA is TGTGCCAGTTCTCTTGGCCCTGGGGCCAACGTCCTGACTTTC. Residues: CASSLGPGANVLTF. The chain recombines TRBV19 with TRBJ2-6; D unresolved. The CDR3 has 14 residues. The germline V and J ends were trimmed by 8 bases and 2 bases, with 10 bases remaining between them. Germline CDR1 and CDR2: LNHDA and SQIVND (reference sequence). Full variable domain (missing parts from reference TRBV19 and TRBJ2-6): DGGITQSPKYLFRKEGQNVTLSCEQNLNHDAMYWYRQDPGQGLRLIYYSQIVNDFQKGDIAEGYSVSREKKESFPLTVTSAQKNPTAFYLCASSLGPGANVLTFGAGSRLTVL.

This clone was observed a handful of times. The CDR3 protein is CATSRRTGTGVGGYTF. The CDR3 region has the DNA TGTGCCACCAGCAGGCGAACCGGGACAGGGGTAGGTGGCTACACCTTC. V gene TRBV15 combines with J gene TRBJ1-2, with 10 bases identical to TRBD1. This CDR3 region has 16 residues. Germline values: CDR1 LNHNV, CDR2 YYDKDF (reference sequence). J was trimmed by 7 bases and V by 3 bases; bases with no gene match: 11.

The rearrangement joins TRBV13 to TRBJ2-5; 12 nucleotides agree with TRBD2. Trimming removed 2 bases from V and 5 bases from J; junction bases left unmatched: 0. The CDR3 covers 14 residues. Germline loops: CDR1 PRHDT, CDR2 FYEKMQ (reference sequence). The CDR3 sequence is CASSLTSGGETQYF. The DNA of the CDR3 is TGTGCCAGCAGCTTAACTAGCGGGGGGGAGACCCAGTACTTC.

The CDR3, as DNA: TGTGCCTTGGACAGGGGCCCCTCCTACGAGCAGTACTTC. Amino acids: CALDRGPSYEQYF. The rearrangement links TRBV6-5 to TRBJ2-7; the match to TRBD1 covers 9 bases. V dropped 11 bases and J dropped 0; count of bases not matched to a gene: 5. This CDR3 has 13 residues. From germline, CDR1 is MNHEY and CDR2 SVGAGI.